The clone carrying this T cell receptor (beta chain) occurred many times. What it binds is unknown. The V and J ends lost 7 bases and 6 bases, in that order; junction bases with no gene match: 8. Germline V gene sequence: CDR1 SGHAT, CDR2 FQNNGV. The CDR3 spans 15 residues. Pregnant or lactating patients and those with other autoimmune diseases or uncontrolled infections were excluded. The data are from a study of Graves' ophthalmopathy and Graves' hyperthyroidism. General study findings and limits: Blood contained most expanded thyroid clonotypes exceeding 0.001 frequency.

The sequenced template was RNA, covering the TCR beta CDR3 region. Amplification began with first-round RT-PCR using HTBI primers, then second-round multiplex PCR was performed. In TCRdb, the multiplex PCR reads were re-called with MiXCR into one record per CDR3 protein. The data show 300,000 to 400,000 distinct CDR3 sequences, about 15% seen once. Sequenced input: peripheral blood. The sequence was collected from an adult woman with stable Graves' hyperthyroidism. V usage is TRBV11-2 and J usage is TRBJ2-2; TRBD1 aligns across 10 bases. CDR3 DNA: TGTGCCAGCACCTCTGCCGGACAGGGGGCCGGGGAGCTGTTTTTT. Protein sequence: CASTSAGQGAGELFF.